The source of this T cell receptor (beta chain) is a study of CD8 T cells in Susac syndrome. With 4 bases removed from V and 2 bases from J, the gap between germline ends came to 8 bases. The CDR3 contains 13 residues. Germline V lookup: CDR1 SGHNT, CDR2 YYREEE (reference sequence). Reverse transcription of about 0.5 to 1 ug RNA was performed with random hexamers. The CDR3 of TCR beta was amplified by immunoSEQ multiplex PCR across 54 Vbeta and 13 Jbeta. Each CDR3 protein is one row after TCRdb ran MiXCR on the immunoSEQ multiplex PCR reads. The table shows roughly 80,000 distinct CDR3 sequences, with around 94% occurring only once.

The source material was CD8+ T cells from PBMCs. V is TRBV5-4 and J is TRBJ2-3, with D hard to call. The sequence was obtained from a human donor in good health. The DNA for the CDR3 is TGTGCCAGCAGCCTTCTTTTCACAGATACGCAGTATTTT. It encodes CASSLLFTDTQYF.